Each of the 15 T cell receptor beta chains below was sequenced from the same sample in a study of T cell responses to AZD1222 COVID-19 vaccine. The assay was immunoSEQ multiplex PCR, and TCRdb's table has in-frame clones only and misses some. The table has roughly 120,000 clones, more than 70% seen once. The material was peripheral blood, obtained 28 days after the second AZD1222 dose. These TCRs come from an adult who received the AZD1222 COVID-19 vaccine.

This clone has just one count. The V and J genes are TRBV7-2 and TRBJ2-3, with 10 bases aligning to TRBD2. The CDR3 has 17 residues. Trimming at V came to 6 bases and at J to 0 bases, leaving 9 bases not matched to a gene. Looked up from germline, CDR1 is SGHTA and CDR2 is FQGNSA. CDR3 coding DNA: TGTGCCAGCAGGCAAGCCCCGACTAGCGGGAGCACAGATACGCAGTATTTT. This translates into CASRQAPTSGSTDTQYF. The variable domain in full, completed from reference TRBV7-2 and TRBJ2-3, reads GAGVSQSPSNKVTEKGKDVELRCDPISGHTALYWYRQSLGQGLEFLIYFQGNSAPDKSGLPSDRFSAERTGGSVSTLTIQRTQQEDSAVYLCASRQAPTSGSTDTQYFGPGTRLTVL.

The J gene is TRBJ2-6, the V gene TRBV2; 7 bases agree with TRBD1. CDR3 size: 14 residues. The germline CDR1 and CDR2 sequences are SNHLY and FYNNEI. V lost 6 bases to trimming and J lost 2 bases; unmatched junction nucleotides: 1. CDR3 residues: CASSQGAGANVLTF. The CDR3 DNA follows: TGTGCCAGCAGCCAGGGGGCTGGGGCCAACGTCCTGACTTTC. The whole variable domain, filled in from reference TRBV2 and TRBJ2-6, reads EPEVTQTPSHQVTQMGQEVILRCVPISNHLYFYWYRQILGQKVEFLVSFYNNEISEKSEIFDDQFSVERPDGSNFTLKIRSTKLEDSAMYFCASSQGAGANVLTFGAGSRLTVL.

This chain connects TRBV7-7 to TRBJ1-6; D possibly corresponds to TRBD1 (6 bases). V lost 9 bases and J 7 bases, leaving 19 bases between the germline ends. Germline V gene sequence: CDR1 SSHAT, CDR2 FNYEAQ (reference sequence). This CDR3 is 15 amino acids long. The CDR3 DNA follows: TGTGCCAGGGTCCGACGGGGGAGGGGGAATTCACCCCTCCACTTT. Translated, it gives CARVRRGRGNSPLHF.

The chain has TRBV5-5 and TRBJ1-5, with TRBD1 as a possible D gene (5 bases). CDR3 length: 16 amino acids. Germline V gene lookup returns CDR1 SGHKS and CDR2 YYEKEE (reference sequence). The V end lost 0 bases, the J end lost 7 bases, and 17 bases lay between the germline ends. CDR3 bases: TGTGCCAGCAGCTTGGCTTCGGGGGGTGAGGGGCAGCCCCAGCATTTT. Protein: CASSLASGGEGQPQHF.

The chain joins TRBV27 to TRBJ1-2, with 8 bases that match TRBD1. Looked up from germline, CDR1 is MNHEY and CDR2 is SMNVEV (reference sequence). CDR3 length: 15 residues. J lost 8 bases, V lost 0 bases, and 8 bases had no gene match. This chain's CDR3 is CASSLSNQGARGYTF. The DNA of the CDR3 is TGTGCCAGCAGTTTATCTAACCAGGGGGCGCGCGGCTACACCTTC.

The chain carries TRBV18 and TRBJ2-2; D is unclear. Trimming pared 4 bases from V and 2 bases from J, leaving 11 bases between. The CDR3 is made up of 15 amino acids. Germline assignment: CDR1 KGHSH and CDR2 LQKENI. The CDR3 is CASSRSGVNTGELFF. Here the CDR3 DNA reads TGTGCCAGCTCACGTTCAGGAGTTAACACCGGGGAGCTGTTTTTT.

V gene TRBV6-6 combines with J gene TRBJ2-1; TRBD2 matches at 10 bases. The germline V gene has CDR1 MNHNY and CDR2 SVGAGI (reference sequence). The CDR3 is 15 residues long. V was pared by 2 bases and J by 7 bases, with 5 bases of the junction left unmatched. CDR3 DNA sequence: TGTGCCAGCAGTTACACGGGACTAGCGAAGAATGAGCAGTTCTTC. As protein: CASSYTGLAKNEQFF.

The chain uses TRBV6-5 and TRBJ1-6, with TRBD1 matching over 8 bases. Germline V CDR1 and CDR2: MNHEY, SVGAGI. Losses at the gene ends were 2 bases for V and 10 bases for J; bases not matched to a gene: 7. The CDR3 is 15 residues long. CDR3 nucleotide sequence: TGTGCCAGCAGTTACGAACAGGGGGGCGGGTCACCCCTCCACTTT. This sequence encodes CASSYEQGGGSPLHF.

About this clone: This CDR3 is also generated by other DNA sequences in the sample. The V and J genes are TRBV7-8 and TRBJ1-5; D is undetermined. In germline, CDR1 is SGHVS, CDR2 FQNEAQ. V was cut by 5 bases and J by 4 bases, with 6 bases left in between. This CDR3 is 12 amino acids long. The CDR3 bases are TGTGCCAGCAGCCCACCAAATCAGCCCCAGCATTTT. Its protein is CASSPPNQPQHF.

The gene calls are TRBV3-1 (or the pseudogene TRBV3-2) and TRBJ2-4; 8 bases fit TRBD2. V was clipped by 5 bases and J by 7 bases; unmatched bases: 10. Germline V gives CDR1 LGHDT, CDR2 YNNKEL (reference sequence). CDR3 length: 15 amino acids. CDR3 region: CASSDRPRGGNIQYF. CDR3 DNA: TGTGCCAGCAGCGACCGCCCTCGGGGGGGGAACATTCAGTACTTC.

V and J are TRBV4-2 and TRBJ2-3, with 7 nucleotides matching TRBD2. The V gene's germline CDR1 is LGHNA and CDR2 YNFKEQ. J gave up 6 bases and V 0 bases, and 9 bases lay outside the gene matches. This CDR3 has 16 amino acids. The CDR3 protein is CASSQETSPLEDTQYF. Written as DNA, the CDR3 is TGTGCCAGCAGCCAAGAGACTAGCCCCCTGGAGGATACGCAGTATTTT.

This CDR3 reads CASTFGANTGELFF. CDR3 nucleotide sequence: TGTGCCAGCACTTTTGGGGCGAACACCGGGGAGCTGTTTTTT. The chain carries TRBV7-2 and TRBJ2-2; D gene uncertain. Deletions cut 7 bases from V and 0 bases from J, with 9 bases between. From germline, CDR1 is SGHTA and CDR2 FQGNSA. The CDR3 is made up of 14 amino acids.

CDR3 region: CASSEEVNGNTIYF. The DNA of the CDR3 is TGCGCCAGCAGCGAGGAGGTTAACGGAAACACCATATATTTT. The chain uses TRBV5-1 and TRBJ1-3; no definite D call. Germline-derived CDR1 and CDR2 are SGHRS and YFSETQ. The CDR3 covers 14 residues. The V and J ends lost 4 bases and 4 bases respectively, with 12 bases between them.

The chain links TRBV27 to TRBJ1-2; D is ambiguous. This CDR3 is 14 amino acids long. CDR1 MNHEY and CDR2 SMNVEV come from the germline V gene (reference sequence). The germline V and J ends were trimmed by 10 bases and 8 bases, with 23 bases remaining between them. The CDR3, as DNA: TGTGCCACCAGCCCTTACCGGGCCGCCGGCGGCTACACCTTC. This codes for CATSPYRAAGGYTF.

The chain combines TRBV15 with TRBJ1-1, with 7 bases that match TRBD1. CDR3 length equals 14 residues. V gave up 0 bases and J gave up 4 bases; unmatched junction bases: 2. Germline CDR1 is LNHNV and CDR2 is YYDKDF (reference sequence). The CDR3 region has the DNA TGTGCCACCAGCAGAGACAGGGGGAGCACTGAAGCTTTCTTT. Protein product: CATSRDRGSTEAFF.